The 17 T cell receptor beta chains below all came from one sample that was sequenced in a study of cytomegalovirus exposure and HLA in healthy donors. Clones were sequenced by immunoSEQ multiplex PCR, and TCRdb holds only the in-frame ones, with some missing. This sample has about 360,000 clones, with roughly 85% found just once. Input material: PBMCs. The receptors originated from a woman aged 18-30 years in good health and CMV-seronegative.

This chain links TRBV4-1 with TRBJ1-5; 10 nucleotides line up with TRBD1. CDR1 and CDR2 (germline): MGHRA, YSYEKL. V dropped 0 bases and J dropped 5; count of bases not matched to a gene: 4. The CDR3 length is 16 residues. CDR3 in amino acids: CASSQESGQGYQPQHF. In nucleotides, the CDR3 is TGCGCCAGCAGCCAAGAATCGGGACAGGGGTATCAGCCCCAGCATTTT.

The chain is built from TRBV27 and TRBJ2-7; D possibly corresponds to TRBD1 (6 bases). Germline V gives CDR1 MNHEY, CDR2 SMNVEV (reference sequence). CDR3 size: 13 residues. Trimming shortened V by 8 bases and J by 6 bases, and 17 bases separated the two germline ends. DNA for the CDR3: TGTGCCAGCGGTCCCACAGGGACGGGCGAGCAGTACTTC. Protein: CASGPTGTGEQYF.

This clone occurred a few times. V is TRBV7-9 and J is TRBJ2-3; no clear D gene. V was shortened by 2 bases and J by 6 bases, with 6 bases between the two germline ends. Looked up from germline, CDR1 is SEHNR and CDR2 is FQNEAQ (reference sequence). The CDR3 totals 12 residues. The CDR3 nucleotides are TGTGCCAGCAGCTTATTCGTTGATACGCAGTATTTT. Residues: CASSLFVDTQYF. Using reference TRBV7-9 and TRBJ2-3 for the parts outside the CDR3, the full variable domain is DTGVSQNPRHKITKRGQNVTFRCDPISEHNRLYWYRQTLGQGPEFLTYFQNEAQLEKSRLLSDRFSAERPKGSFSTLEIQRTEQGDSAMYLCASSLFVDTQYFGPGTRLTVL.

This sequence joins TRBV7-9 and TRBJ2-7; TRBD1 matches 9 bases. V lost 5 bases to trimming and J lost 0 bases; unmatched junction nucleotides: 5. This CDR3 is built from 15 residues. CDR1 and CDR2 (germline): SEHNR, FQNEAQ (reference sequence). CDR3 nucleotides: TGTGCCAGCAGCAGGGACAGGGAGCTCTCCTACGAGCAGTACTTC. It codes for CASSRDRELSYEQYF.

The rearrangement joins TRBV2 to TRBJ2-3, with D possibly TRBD2 on 5 matching bases. Germline lookup yields CDR1 SNHLY and CDR2 FYNNEI. This CDR3 comprises 14 residues. Trimming took 6 bases from V and 3 from J, leaving 13 bases between them. The CDR3 DNA is TGTGCCAGCAGCTACCTTAGCGTAACAGATACGCAGTATTTT. Translation: CASSYLSVTDTQYF.

In its sample, this clone was seen a few times. This chain uses TRBV14 with TRBJ2-7, with 14 bases identical to TRBD2. The CDR3 sequence is 17 residues long. Germline V CDR1 and CDR2: SGHDN, FVKESK. V gave up 0 bases and J gave up 1 base; unmatched junction bases: 2. The CDR3 spells CASSQDRLAGGSYEQYF. CDR3 bases: TGTGCCAGCAGCCAAGATCGACTAGCGGGAGGGTCCTACGAGCAGTACTTC.

V is TRBV9 and J is TRBJ2-7, with 7 nucleotides matching TRBD1. The trim removed 1 base at V and 5 bases at J, leaving 9 bases unmatched. Per the germline V gene, CDR1 is SGDLS and CDR2 is YYNGEE. The CDR3 runs 15 residues. CDR3 protein: CASSVRQGGTNEQYF. DNA for the CDR3: TGTGCCAGCAGCGTAAGACAGGGTGGAACGAACGAGCAGTACTTC.

The chain recombines TRBV6-6 with TRBJ2-5; D might be TRBD1 (6 bases). This CDR3 region has 15 residues. From germline, CDR1 is MNHNY and CDR2 SVGAGI (reference sequence). V lost 0 bases and J lost 4, with 12 bases in between. The CDR3 here is CASSYSTGNRETQYF. Here the CDR3 DNA reads TGTGCCAGCAGTTACTCAACAGGGAACCGAGAGACCCAGTACTTC.

V is TRBV27 and J is TRBJ1-6; D gene unclear. Trimming shortened V by 2 bases and J by 7 bases, and 9 bases separated the two germline ends. CDR1 and CDR2 from the germline V gene are MNHEY and SMNVEV (reference sequence). This CDR3 is built from 14 residues. The CDR3 coding sequence is TGTGCCAGCAGTTTAAACGGTCGGAATTCACCCCTCCACTTT. Protein: CASSLNGRNSPLHF.

This sequence joins TRBV30 and TRBJ2-1, with 14 bases fitting TRBD2. There are 17 residues in the CDR3. Trimming took 2 bases from V and 6 from J; bases not matched to a gene: 9. Germline loops: CDR1 GTSNPN, CDR2 SVGIG (reference sequence). CDR3 sequence (DNA): TGTGCCTGGAGTCCGGGGACTAGCGGGAGACTTAGCAATGAGCAGTTCTTC. It codes for CAWSPGTSGRLSNEQFF.

The rearrangement links TRBV18 to TRBJ2-7; 10 bases agree with TRBD1. The CDR3 sequence is 15 residues long. The trim removed 4 bases at V and 6 bases at J, leaving 9 bases unmatched. Germline-derived CDR1 and CDR2 are KGHSH and LQKENI. The CDR3 DNA reads as TGTGCCAGCTCACGGCCGGGACAGGGGAGGGTCGAGCAGTACTTC. Translated, it gives CASSRPGQGRVEQYF.

The chain carries TRBV5-1 and TRBJ1-1; D possibly corresponds to TRBD1 (6 bases). The CDR3 is made up of 16 amino acids. CDR1 is SGHRS and CDR2 is YFSETQ in the germline V gene. With 0 bases removed from V and 4 bases from J, the gap between germline ends came to 16 bases. The CDR3 DNA reads TGCGCCAGCAGCTTGGTACTCGGACAGTCGGGCACTGAAGCTTTCTTT. It codes for CASSLVLGQSGTEAFF. The full variable domain, in which reference TRBV5-1 and TRBJ1-1 provide the parts outside the CDR3, is KAGVTQTPRYLIKTRGQQVTLSCSPISGHRSVSWYQQTPGQGLQFLFEYFSETQRNKGNFPGRFSGRQFSNSRSEMNVSTLELGDSALYLCASSLVLGQSGTEAFFGQGTRLTVV.

This chain uses TRBV7-6 with TRBJ2-1; TRBD2 matches 14 bases. In germline, CDR1 is SGHVS, CDR2 FNYEAQ. Trimming removed 5 bases from V and 0 bases from J; junction bases left unmatched: 9. The CDR3 consists of 19 residues. In nucleotides, the CDR3 is TGTGCCAGCAGCCATCCGGGACTAGCGGGGGCCATCTCCTACAATGAGCAGTTCTTC. This sequence encodes CASSHPGLAGAISYNEQFF.

The chain links TRBV6-5 to TRBJ1-1, with D possibly being TRBD1 (5 bases). CDR3 length equals 13 residues. Germline V gene sequence: CDR1 MNHEY, CDR2 SVGAGI. V was trimmed by 8 bases and J by 4 bases, leaving 14 bases between them. The chain's CDR3 is CASRQGTITEAFF. The CDR3 DNA follows: TGTGCCAGCCGCCAGGGTACGATCACTGAAGCTTTCTTT.

CDR3 region: CASSLRGDEQFF. The CDR3, as DNA: TGTGCCAGCAGTTTACGGGGGGATGAGCAGTTCTTC. This chain links TRBV27 with TRBJ2-1; 7 nucleotides match TRBD2. This CDR3 contains 12 residues. Per germline, CDR1 MNHEY and CDR2 SMNVEV (reference sequence). With V trimmed by 2 bases and J by 8 bases, 0 bases remained unmatched.

This chain uses TRBV7-9 with TRBJ1-2; D is uncertain. Between the trimmed V and J ends, which lost 5 bases and 3 bases, there was a span of 4 bases. Germline V gene sequence: CDR1 SEHNR, CDR2 FQNEAQ (reference sequence). The CDR3 spans 11 residues. The CDR3 region is CASSPHYGYTF. The CDR3 bases are TGTGCCAGCAGCCCTCACTATGGCTACACCTTC.

This chain joins TRBV5-1 and TRBJ2-3, with 12 bases fitting TRBD2. V gave up 0 bases and J gave up 5 bases; unmatched junction bases: 7. This CDR3 is built from 17 residues. Germline V gives CDR1 SGHRS, CDR2 YFSETQ. CDR3 region: CASSLGHGLAGIDTQYF. CDR3 bases: TGCGCCAGCAGCTTGGGCCATGGACTAGCGGGAATAGATACGCAGTATTTT.